These T cell receptor beta chains were read from a single sample in a study of cytomegalovirus exposure and HLA in healthy donors. TCRdb keeps only in-frame clones here, not all; method: immunoSEQ multiplex PCR. The sample lists approximately 110,000 clones; around 94% were seen once. Sequencing used PBMCs. The receptors were gathered from a woman aged 18-35 years in good health and CMV-seronegative. Each CDR3 is given with its conserved first and last residue. The order of the fields is CDR3 length, V gene, D gene, J gene, clone size, CDR3 DNA, CDR3 protein. The D gene is left open where the match is weak. Not all rows give a size; the values are once, few, many and, for expanded clones, a class.

14	TRBV5-1	TRBD1	TRBJ1-2	NA	TGCGCCAGCAGCCTGGGACAGGGTGGCTATGGCTACACCTTC	CASSLGQGGYGYTF
16	TRBV19	TRBD1	TRBJ2-2	NA	TGTGCCAGTAGTTCGCAGACAGGGGGCGTTTTCGGGGAGCTGTTTTTT	CASSSQTGGVFGELFF
15	TRBV5-1	NA	TRBJ1-2	NA	TGCGCCAGCAGCTTGGGCATGGAGGGGAACTATGGCTACACCTTC	CASSLGMEGNYGYTF
15	TRBV18	TRBD2	TRBJ2-7	NA	TGTGCCAGCTCACCCTCAGGACTAGCGGCCTACGAGCAGTACTTC	CASSPSGLAAYEQYF
11	TRBV7-9	NA	TRBJ2-2	NA	TGTGCCAGCACAAACACCGGGGAGCTGTTTTTT	CASTNTGELFF
13	TRBV6-5	NA	TRBJ1-2	NA	TGTGCCAGCAGTTACTCGGCAGGGTATGGCTACACCTTC	CASSYSAGYGYTF
13	TRBV2	NA	TRBJ2-1	NA	TGTGCCAGCACTACGAGCTCCTACAATGAGCAGTTCTTC	CASTTSSYNEQFF
19	TRBV7-9	TRBD2	TRBJ2-7	NA	TGTGCCAGCAGCCCTCCGACTAGCGGGGGGGCTCCAGCCCCCTACGAGCAGTACTTC	CASSPPTSGGAPAPYEQYF
13	TRBV7-9	NA	TRBJ1-4	NA	TGTGCCAGCAGGGCGACCGGAGGGGAAAAACTGTTTTTT	CASRATGGEKLFF
14	TRBV19	TRBD1	TRBJ1-2	NA	TGTGCCAGTAGTGGGACAGGGACGAACTATGGCTACACCTTC	CASSGTGTNYGYTF
14	TRBV19	TRBD1	TRBJ1-5	once	TGTGCCAGCTATGACAGGGGTCTAGATCAGCCCCAGCATTTT	CASYDRGLDQPQHF
15	TRBV7-6	NA	TRBJ2-5	once	TGTGCCAGCAGCTTCGCTTTCGGCGGGGAGGAGACCCAGTACTTC	CASSFAFGGEETQYF
14	TRBV9	TRBD2	TRBJ2-3	NA	TGTGCCAGCAGTGACCGCGGGGGACCAGATACGCAGTATTTT	CASSDRGGPDTQYF
14	TRBV18	NA	TRBJ1-1	once	TGTGCCAGCTACGGACAGCGAGATGGCACTGAAGCTTTCTTT	CASYGQRDGTEAFF
13	TRBV30	TRBD1	TRBJ1-2	NA	TGTGCCTGGAGTCTAGGGGGCAACTATGGCTACACCTTC	CAWSLGGNYGYTF
10	TRBV6-5	NA	TRBJ1-2	NA	TGTGCCAGCAGGGCAACTGGCTACACCTTC	CASRATGYTF
14	TRBV5-1	NA	TRBJ2-4	NA	TGCGCCAGCAGCTTCCAGGGGGCCAAAAACATTCAGTACTTC	CASSFQGAKNIQYF
15	TRBV2	NA	TRBJ2-1	NA	TGTGCCAGCAGATCACAGGTACTCTCCTACAATGAGCAGTTCTTC	CASRSQVLSYNEQFF
16	TRBV28	TRBD1	TRBJ1-6	NA	TGTGCCAGCAGTAAAATTACAGGGGTGGTTAATTCACCCCTCCACTTT	CASSKITGVVNSPLHF
15	TRBV28	TRBD1	TRBJ1-5	once	TGTGCCAGCAGTGTGGGACAGGGAAGTTACCAGCCCCAGCATTTT	CASSVGQGSYQPQHF
15	TRBV5-1	NA	TRBJ1-5	NA	TGCGCCAGCAGCAAAGGGGGTGGTAGCAATCAGCCCCAGCATTTT	CASSKGGGSNQPQHF
15	TRBV7-9	NA	TRBJ1-3	once	TGTGCCAGCAGCTTAAGGGGCGACCTAGGAGACACCATATATTTT	CASSLRGDLGDTIYF
15	TRBV30	TRBD2	TRBJ2-1	NA	TGTGCCTGGAGTGAGGATAGCGGGAGTGGCAATGAGCAGTTCTTC	CAWSEDSGSGNEQFF
16	TRBV7-9	TRBD2	TRBJ2-1	NA	TGTGCCAGCAGCGGATTACTAGCGGACTCCTACAATGAGCAGTTCTTC	CASSGLLADSYNEQFF
15	TRBV27	NA	TRBJ1-2	NA	TGTGCCAGCAGTTTATCTAGACGGGGGGAGGATGGCTACACCTTC	CASSLSRRGEDGYTF
12	TRBV28	TRBD1	TRBJ1-2	NA	TGTGCCAGCAGTTGGGACAGCTATGGCTACACCTTC	CASSWDSYGYTF
15	TRBV9	NA	TRBJ1-4	NA	TGTGCCAGCAGCCCACAACAGGGAAGGGGTGAAAAACTGTTTTTT	CASSPQQGRGEKLFF
15	TRBV7-2	TRBD1	TRBJ1-2	NA	TGTGCCAGCAGCCCTGACCAGGGGGGATTCTATGGCTACACCTTC	CASSPDQGGFYGYTF
13	TRBV25-1	NA	TRBJ2-1	NA	TGTGCCAGCAGTGACCGCCAGGGGAATGAGCAGTTCTTC	CASSDRQGNEQFF
14	TRBV28	TRBD1	TRBJ1-5	NA	TGTGCCAGCAGGGGGATACAGGGGTGGGAGCCCCAGCATTTT	CASRGIQGWEPQHF
18	TRBV28	TRBD2	TRBJ2-3	NA	TGTGCCAGCAGTTTAAACGGGGGGGTCGCATTTTACCCAGATACGCAGTATTTT	CASSLNGGVAFYPDTQYF
14	TRBV12-5	NA	TRBJ2-3	NA	TGTGCTAGTGGTTTTTTGGGGAGAGACGGGACGCAGTATTTT	CASGFLGRDGTQYF
16	TRBV5-1	NA	TRBJ2-1	NA	TGCGCCAGCAGCTCCCTGTGGGGGGGCGTGAACAATGAGCAGTTCTTC	CASSSLWGGVNNEQFF
14	TRBV6-1	NA	TRBJ2-3	NA	TGTGCCAGCGTTCTCGAGTTACCCACGGATACGCAGTATTTT	CASVLELPTDTQYF
15	TRBV6-4	TRBD2	TRBJ2-1	few	TGTGCCAGCAGTGACAAGGCTAGCGGGTACAATGAGCAGTTCTTC	CASSDKASGYNEQFF
14	TRBV2	NA	TRBJ1-1	NA	TGTGCCAGCAGGCCGGGACACCGGAACACTGAAGCTTTCTTT	CASRPGHRNTEAFF
14	TRBV18	TRBD2	TRBJ2-7	few	TGTGCCAGCAAAACTAGCGGGGGGACCTACGAGCAGTACTTC	CASKTSGGTYEQYF
14	TRBV30	TRBD1	TRBJ1-1	NA	TGTGCCTGGAAGCCAGACAGGGAGAACACTGAAGCTTTCTTT	CAWKPDRENTEAFF
14	TRBV18	NA	TRBJ2-3	NA	TGTGCCAGCTCACAAGCCTTTAACACAGATACGCAGTATTTT	CASSQAFNTDTQYF
12	TRBV30	NA	TRBJ1-1	NA	TGTGCCTGGGAACAGGGGAACACTGAAGCTTTCTTT	CAWEQGNTEAFF
14	TRBV7-2	TRBD1	TRBJ2-7	once	TGTGCCAGCAGCTCAACCCTACAGGGGACCGAGCAGTACTTC	CASSSTLQGTEQYF
15	TRBV5-1	TRBD1	TRBJ1-6	NA	TGCGCCAGCAGCTTGGCGCGACAGGGTGGATCACCCCTCCACTTT	CASSLARQGGSPLHF
14	TRBV6-6	NA	TRBJ1-5	NA	TGTGCCAGCAGTTACTCGGACAGTTATCAGCCCCAGCATTTT	CASSYSDSYQPQHF
14	TRBV7-2	NA	TRBJ1-2	NA	TGTGCCAGCAGCTTCGGGGGGAGCAACTATGGCTACACCTTC	CASSFGGSNYGYTF
14	TRBV5-1	NA	TRBJ1-1	NA	TGCGCCAGCAGGCCGACAGGCCCTGGGGCTGAAGCTTTCTTT	CASRPTGPGAEAFF
16	TRBV7-9	NA	TRBJ1-4	NA	TGTGCCAGCAGCGGCGTTCGACTGGGGGGGAATGAAAAACTGTTTTTT	CASSGVRLGGNEKLFF
19	TRBV9	TRBD2	TRBJ2-2	NA	TGTGCCAGCAGCGTAGCTACTGCCGGGACTAGCGTCGGCACCGGGGAGCTGTTTTTT	CASSVATAGTSVGTGELFF
16	TRBV9	NA	TRBJ1-1	NA	TGTGCCAGCAGCGCCTCTATGACAGCGAGGAACACTGAAGCTTTCTTT	CASSASMTARNTEAFF
15	TRBV9	TRBD2	TRBJ2-3	few	TGTGCCAGCAGCGTAGGCGGGGGGGTAGCGGATACGCAGTATTTT	CASSVGGGVADTQYF
14	TRBV9	NA	TRBJ2-2	NA	TGTGCCAGCAGCGTGACTACCAACACCGGGGAGCTGTTTTTT	CASSVTTNTGELFF
14	TRBV19	NA	TRBJ1-1	NA	TGTGCCAGTACGACGGCGGGGATGAACACTGAAGCTTTCTTT	CASTTAGMNTEAFF
16	TRBV5-1	TRBD1	TRBJ2-3	NA	TGCGCCAGCAGCCCCTTGTTGGGGACAGGGTCAGATACGCAGTATTTT	CASSPLLGTGSDTQYF
15	TRBV7-2	TRBD1	TRBJ2-7	NA	TGTGCCAGCAGCCTCTCCGGGACAGGTATCTCCGAGCAGTACTTC	CASSLSGTGISEQYF
16	TRBV5-4	TRBD1	TRBJ2-2	NA	TGTGCCAGCAGCTTGAATAGGGGGCTAGGCACCGGGGAGCTGTTTTTT	CASSLNRGLGTGELFF